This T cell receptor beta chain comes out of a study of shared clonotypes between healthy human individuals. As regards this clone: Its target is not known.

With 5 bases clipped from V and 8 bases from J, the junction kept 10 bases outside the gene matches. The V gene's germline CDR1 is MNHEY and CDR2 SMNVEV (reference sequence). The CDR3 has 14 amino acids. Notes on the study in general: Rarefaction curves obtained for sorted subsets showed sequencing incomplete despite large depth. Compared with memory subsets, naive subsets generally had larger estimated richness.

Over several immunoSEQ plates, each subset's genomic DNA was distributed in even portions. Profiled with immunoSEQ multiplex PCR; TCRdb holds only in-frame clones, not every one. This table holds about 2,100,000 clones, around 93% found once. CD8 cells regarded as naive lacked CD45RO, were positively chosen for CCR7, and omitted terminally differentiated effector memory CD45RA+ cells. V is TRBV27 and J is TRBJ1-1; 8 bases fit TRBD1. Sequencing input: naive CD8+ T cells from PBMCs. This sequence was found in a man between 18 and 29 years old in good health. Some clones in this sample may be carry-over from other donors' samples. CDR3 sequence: CASSILQGAGEAFF. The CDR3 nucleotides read TGTGCCAGCAGTATCCTTCAGGGGGCGGGGGAAGCTTTCTTT.